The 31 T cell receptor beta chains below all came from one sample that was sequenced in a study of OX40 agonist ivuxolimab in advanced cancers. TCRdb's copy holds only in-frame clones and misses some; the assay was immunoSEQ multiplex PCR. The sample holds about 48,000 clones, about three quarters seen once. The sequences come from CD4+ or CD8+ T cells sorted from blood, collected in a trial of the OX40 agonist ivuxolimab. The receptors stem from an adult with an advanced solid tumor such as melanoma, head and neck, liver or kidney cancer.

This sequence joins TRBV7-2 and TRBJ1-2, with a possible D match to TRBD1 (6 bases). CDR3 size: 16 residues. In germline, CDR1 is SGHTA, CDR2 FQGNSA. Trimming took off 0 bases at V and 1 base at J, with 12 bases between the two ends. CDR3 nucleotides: TGTGCCAGCAGCTTAGCTTATTCCAGGGGTAACTATGGCTACACCTTC. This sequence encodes CASSLAYSRGNYGYTF.

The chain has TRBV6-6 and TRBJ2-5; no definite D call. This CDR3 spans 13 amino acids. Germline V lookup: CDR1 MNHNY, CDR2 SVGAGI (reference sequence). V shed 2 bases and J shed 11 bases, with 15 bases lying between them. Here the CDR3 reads CASSYVPLGEQYF. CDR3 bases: TGTGCCAGCAGTTACGTACCCCTCGGTGAGCAGTACTTC.

The CDR3 nucleotides are TGTACCACAAAACGCGGGACAGCTGGCTACACCTTC. It codes for CTTKRGTAGYTF. The chain combines TRBV2 with TRBJ1-2; 7 bases line up with TRBD1. The CDR3 sequence is 12 residues long. Germline V gene lookup returns CDR1 SNHLY and CDR2 FYNNEI. The entire variable domain, with the rest obtained from reference TRBV2 and TRBJ1-2, is as follows: EPEVTQTPSHQVTQMGQEVILRCVPISNHLYFYWYRQILGQKVEFLVSFYNNEISEKSEIFDDQFSVERPDGSNFTLKIRSTKLEDSAMYFCTTKRGTAGYTFGSGTRLTVV.

This chain's CDR3 is CASSYRQGASSYEQYF. The CDR3 bases are TGTGCCAGCAGCTATCGACAGGGAGCCTCCTCCTACGAGCAGTACTTC. This rearrangement joins TRBV5-4 to TRBJ2-7, with TRBD1 identical over 7 bases. This CDR3 is built from 16 residues. The trim removed 3 bases at V and 0 bases at J, leaving 9 bases unmatched. The germline CDR1 and CDR2 sequences are SGHNT and YYREEE (reference sequence).

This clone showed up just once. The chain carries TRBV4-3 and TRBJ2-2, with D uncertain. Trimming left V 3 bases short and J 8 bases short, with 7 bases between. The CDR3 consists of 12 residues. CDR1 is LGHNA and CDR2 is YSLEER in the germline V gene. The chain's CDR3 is CASSHRRGELFF. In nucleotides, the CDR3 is TGCGCCAGCAGCCACCGACGAGGGGAGCTGTTTTTT.

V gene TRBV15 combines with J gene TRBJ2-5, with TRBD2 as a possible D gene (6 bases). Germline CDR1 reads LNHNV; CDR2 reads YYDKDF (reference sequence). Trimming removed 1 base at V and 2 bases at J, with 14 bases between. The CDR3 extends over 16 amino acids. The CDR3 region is CATSRARASVQETQYF. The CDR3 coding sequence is TGTGCCACCAGCAGAGCTCGGGCTAGCGTACAAGAGACCCAGTACTTC.

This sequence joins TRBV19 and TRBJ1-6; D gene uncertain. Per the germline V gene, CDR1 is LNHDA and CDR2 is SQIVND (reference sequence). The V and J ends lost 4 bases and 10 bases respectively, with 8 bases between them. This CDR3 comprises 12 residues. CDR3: CASSTSESPLHF. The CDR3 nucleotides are TGTGCCAGTAGTACCTCAGAGTCACCCCTCCACTTT. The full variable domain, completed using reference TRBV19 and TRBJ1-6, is DGGITQSPKYLFRKEGQNVTLSCEQNLNHDAMYWYRQDPGQGLRLIYYSQIVNDFQKGDIAEGYSVSREKKESFPLTVTSAQKNPTAFYLCASSTSESPLHFGNGTRLTVT.

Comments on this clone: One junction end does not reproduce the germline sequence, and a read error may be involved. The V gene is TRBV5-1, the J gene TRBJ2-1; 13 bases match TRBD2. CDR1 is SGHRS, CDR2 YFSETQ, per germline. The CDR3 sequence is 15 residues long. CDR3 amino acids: CASRLGLAGMNEQFF. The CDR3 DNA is TGCGCCAGCAGGTTGGGACTAGCGGGGATGAATGAGCAGTTCTTC.

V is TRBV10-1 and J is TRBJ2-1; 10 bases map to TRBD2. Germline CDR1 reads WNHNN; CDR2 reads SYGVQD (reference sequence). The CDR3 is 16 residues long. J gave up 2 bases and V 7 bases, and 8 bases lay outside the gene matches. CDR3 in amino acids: CASKASGSGAYNEQFF. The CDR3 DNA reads TGCGCCAGCAAGGCTAGCGGGAGTGGGGCCTACAATGAGCAGTTCTTC.

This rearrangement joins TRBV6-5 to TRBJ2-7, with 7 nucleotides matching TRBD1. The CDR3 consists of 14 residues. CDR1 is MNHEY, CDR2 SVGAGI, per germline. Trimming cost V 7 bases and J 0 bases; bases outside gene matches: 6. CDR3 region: CASTRTGLSYEQYF. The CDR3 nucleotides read TGTGCCAGCACCCGGACAGGCCTCTCCTACGAGCAGTACTTC.

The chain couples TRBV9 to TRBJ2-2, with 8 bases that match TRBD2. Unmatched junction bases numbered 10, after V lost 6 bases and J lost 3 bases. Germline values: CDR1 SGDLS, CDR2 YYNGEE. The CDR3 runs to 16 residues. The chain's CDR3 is CASTGGVAEYTGELFF. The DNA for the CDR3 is TGTGCCAGCACCGGGGGGGTAGCGGAGTACACCGGGGAGCTGTTTTTT.

CDR3 sequence reads: CASSPGGEGSYEQYF. The CDR3 DNA reads as TGTGCCAGCAGCCCCGGCGGGGAGGGCTCCTACGAGCAGTACTTC. The chain is built from TRBV7-6 and TRBJ2-7; 7 bases match TRBD2. The CDR3 contains 15 residues. Germline V CDR1 and CDR2: SGHVS, FNYEAQ. V was clipped by 5 bases and J by 0 bases; unmatched bases: 7. Filled out from reference TRBV7-6 and TRBJ2-7, the complete variable domain reads GAGVSQSPRYKVTKRGQDVALRCDPISGHVSLYWYRQALGQGPEFLTYFNYEAQQDKSGLPNDRFSAERPEGSISTLTIQRTEQRDSAMYRCASSPGGEGSYEQYFGPGTRLTVT.

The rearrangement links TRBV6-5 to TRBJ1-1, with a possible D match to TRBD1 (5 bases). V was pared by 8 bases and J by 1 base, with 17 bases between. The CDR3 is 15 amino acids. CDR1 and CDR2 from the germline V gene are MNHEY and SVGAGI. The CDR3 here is CASRPGAAGNTEAFF. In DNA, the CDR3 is TGTGCCAGCCGCCCCGGGGCAGCGGGGAACACTGAAGCTTTCTTT.

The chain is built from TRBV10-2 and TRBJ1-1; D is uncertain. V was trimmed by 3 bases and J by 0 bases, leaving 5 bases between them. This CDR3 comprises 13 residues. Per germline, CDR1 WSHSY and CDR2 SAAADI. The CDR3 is CASSEGVNTEAFF. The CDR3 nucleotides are TGCGCCAGCAGTGAAGGAGTGAACACTGAAGCTTTCTTT.

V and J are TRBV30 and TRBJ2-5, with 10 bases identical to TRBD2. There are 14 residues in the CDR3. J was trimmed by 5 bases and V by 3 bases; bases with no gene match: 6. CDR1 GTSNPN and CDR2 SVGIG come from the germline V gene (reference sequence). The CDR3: CAWRSSGRGETQYF. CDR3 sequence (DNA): TGTGCCTGGAGATCTAGCGGGAGAGGTGAGACCCAGTACTTC.

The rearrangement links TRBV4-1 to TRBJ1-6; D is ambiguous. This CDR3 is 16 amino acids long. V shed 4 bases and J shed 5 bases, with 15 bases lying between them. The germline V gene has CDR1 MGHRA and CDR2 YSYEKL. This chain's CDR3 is CASSRVGLLDNSPLHF. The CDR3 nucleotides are TGCGCCAGCAGCCGAGTCGGCCTGCTCGATAATTCACCCCTCCACTTT.

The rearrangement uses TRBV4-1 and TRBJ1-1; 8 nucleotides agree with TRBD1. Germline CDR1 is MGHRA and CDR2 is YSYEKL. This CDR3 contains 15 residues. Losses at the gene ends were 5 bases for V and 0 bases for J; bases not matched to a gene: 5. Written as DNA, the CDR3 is TGCGCCAGCAGCGGACAGGGCTCCATGAACACTGAAGCTTTCTTT. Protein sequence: CASSGQGSMNTEAFF.

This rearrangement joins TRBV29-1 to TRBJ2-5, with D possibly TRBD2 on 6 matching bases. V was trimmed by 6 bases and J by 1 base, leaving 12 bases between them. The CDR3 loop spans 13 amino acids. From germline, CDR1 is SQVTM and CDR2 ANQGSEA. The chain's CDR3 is CSVGPGAQETQYF. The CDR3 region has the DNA TGCAGCGTAGGACCGGGAGCCCAAGAGACCCAGTACTTC. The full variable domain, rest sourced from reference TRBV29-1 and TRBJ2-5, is SAVISQKPSRDICQRGTSLTIQCQVDSQVTMMFWYRQQPGQSLTLIATANQGSEATYESGFVIDKFPISRPNLTFSTLTVSNMSPEDSSIYLCSVGPGAQETQYFGPGTRLLVL.

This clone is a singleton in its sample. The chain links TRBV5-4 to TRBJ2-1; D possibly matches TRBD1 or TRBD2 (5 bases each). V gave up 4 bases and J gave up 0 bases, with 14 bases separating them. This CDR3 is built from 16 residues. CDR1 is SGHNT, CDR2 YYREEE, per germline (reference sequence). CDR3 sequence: CASSAKDGASYNEQFF. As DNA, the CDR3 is TGTGCCAGCAGCGCTAAGGACGGGGCCTCCTACAATGAGCAGTTCTTC.

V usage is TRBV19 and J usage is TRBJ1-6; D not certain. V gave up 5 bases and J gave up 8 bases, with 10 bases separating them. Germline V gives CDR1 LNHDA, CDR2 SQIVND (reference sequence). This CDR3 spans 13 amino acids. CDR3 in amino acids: CASSEQVDSPLHF. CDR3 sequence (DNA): TGTGCCAGTAGTGAACAAGTCGATTCACCCCTCCACTTT.

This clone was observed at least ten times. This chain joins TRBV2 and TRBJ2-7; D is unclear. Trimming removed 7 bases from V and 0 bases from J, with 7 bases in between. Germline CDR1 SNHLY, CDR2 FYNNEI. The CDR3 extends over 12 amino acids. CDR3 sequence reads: CASTQTSYEQYF. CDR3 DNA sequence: TGTGCCAGCACTCAGACCTCCTACGAGCAGTACTTC.

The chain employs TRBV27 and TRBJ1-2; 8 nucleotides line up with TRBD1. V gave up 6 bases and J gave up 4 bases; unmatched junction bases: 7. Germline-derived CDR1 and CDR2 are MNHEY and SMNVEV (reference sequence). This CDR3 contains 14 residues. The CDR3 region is CASSLTGDSYGYTF. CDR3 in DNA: TGTGCCAGCAGCCTGACAGGGGATTCCTATGGCTACACCTTC.

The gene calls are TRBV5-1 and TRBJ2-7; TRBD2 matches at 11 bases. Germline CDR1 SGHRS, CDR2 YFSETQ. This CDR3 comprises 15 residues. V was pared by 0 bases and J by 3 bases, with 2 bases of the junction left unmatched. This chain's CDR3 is CASSLGTSGLYEQYF. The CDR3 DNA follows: TGCGCCAGCAGCTTGGGGACTAGCGGGCTCTACGAGCAGTACTTC.

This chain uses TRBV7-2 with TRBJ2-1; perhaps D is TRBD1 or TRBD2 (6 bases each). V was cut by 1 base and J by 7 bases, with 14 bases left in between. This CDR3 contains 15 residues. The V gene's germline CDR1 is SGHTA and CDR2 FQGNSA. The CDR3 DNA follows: TGTGCCAGCAGCTTAGATCCGGGGGCAGTTAATGAGCAGTTCTTC. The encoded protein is CASSLDPGAVNEQFF.

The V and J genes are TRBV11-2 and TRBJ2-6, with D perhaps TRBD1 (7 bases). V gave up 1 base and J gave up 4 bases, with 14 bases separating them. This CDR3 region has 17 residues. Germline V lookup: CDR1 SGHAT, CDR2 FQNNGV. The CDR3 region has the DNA TGTGCCAGCAGCTTAGTAGGAGGGGGCAAGGGGGCCAACGTCCTGACTTTC. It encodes CASSLVGGGKGANVLTF.

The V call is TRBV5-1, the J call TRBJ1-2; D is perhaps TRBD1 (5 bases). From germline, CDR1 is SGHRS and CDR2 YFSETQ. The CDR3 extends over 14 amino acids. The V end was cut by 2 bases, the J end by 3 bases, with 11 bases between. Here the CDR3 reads CASSLGQPDYGYTF. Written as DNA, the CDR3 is TGCGCCAGCAGCTTAGGACAACCCGACTATGGCTACACCTTC.

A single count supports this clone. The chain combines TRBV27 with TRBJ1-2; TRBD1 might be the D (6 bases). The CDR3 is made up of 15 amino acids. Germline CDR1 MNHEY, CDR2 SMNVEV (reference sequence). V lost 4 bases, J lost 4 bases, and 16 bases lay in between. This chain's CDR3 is CASSSFIRDTYGYTF. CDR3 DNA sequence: TGTGCCAGCAGTTCCTTCATCCGGGACACCTATGGCTACACCTTC.

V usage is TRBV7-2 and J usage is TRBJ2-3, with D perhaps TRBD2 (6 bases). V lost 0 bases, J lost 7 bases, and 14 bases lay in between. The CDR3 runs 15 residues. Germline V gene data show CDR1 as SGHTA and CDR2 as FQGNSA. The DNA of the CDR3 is TGTGCCAGCAGCTTAGCGCCTGGCGGAGGGAATACGCAGTATTTT. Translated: CASSLAPGGGNTQYF.

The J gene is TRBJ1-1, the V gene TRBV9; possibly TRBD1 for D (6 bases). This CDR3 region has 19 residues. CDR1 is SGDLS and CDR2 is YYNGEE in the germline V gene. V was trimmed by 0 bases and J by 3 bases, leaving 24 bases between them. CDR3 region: CASSVENRLTLKGDTEAFF. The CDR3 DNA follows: TGTGCCAGCAGCGTAGAGAACAGGTTGACACTGAAGGGGGACACTGAAGCTTTCTTT. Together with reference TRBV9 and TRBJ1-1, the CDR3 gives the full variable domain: DSGVTQTPKHLITATGQRVTLRCSPRSGDLSVYWYQQSLDQGLQFLIQYYNGEERAKGNILERFSAQQFPDLHSELNLSSLELGDSALYFCASSVENRLTLKGDTEAFFGQGTRLTVV.

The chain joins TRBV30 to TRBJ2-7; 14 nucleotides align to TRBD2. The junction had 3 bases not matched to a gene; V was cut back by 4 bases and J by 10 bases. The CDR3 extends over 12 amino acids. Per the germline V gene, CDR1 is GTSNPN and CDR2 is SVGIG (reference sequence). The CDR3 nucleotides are TGTGCCTGGACCGGGACTAGCGGGGGACAGTACTTC. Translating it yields CAWTGTSGGQYF.

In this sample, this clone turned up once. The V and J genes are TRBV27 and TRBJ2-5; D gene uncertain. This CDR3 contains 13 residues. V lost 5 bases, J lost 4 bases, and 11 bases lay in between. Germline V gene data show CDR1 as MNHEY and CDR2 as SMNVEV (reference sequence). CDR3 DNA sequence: TGTGCCAGCAGTCCTACATGGAGAGAGACCCAGTACTTC. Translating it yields CASSPTWRETQYF.